Below, one TCR beta chain is given with its context. Libraries were prepared by immunoSEQ multiplex PCR; TCRdb keeps only in-frame clonotypes and omits some of them. Counted here are roughly 220,000 clones, about 87% occurring once; the ten biggest clones make up under 3%. The participants were between roughly 18 and 100 years old and came from under 25 US areas. The sample comes from a study of blood T cell repertoires in COVID-19. Overall study: COVID-19 samples from acute and convalescent phases originated in the United States, Italy and Spain. T cells, B-cell-depleted T cells, or PBMCs supplied cDNA or gDNA.

This CDR3 is 15 amino acids long. Germline V CDR1 and CDR2: MNHEY, SVGAGI. With V trimmed by 5 bases and J by 3 bases, 5 bases remained unmatched. Sequenced: PBMCs or T cells enriched from blood (not recorded which). This clonotype originated in a woman under 40 who had recovered from COVID-19. The J gene is TRBJ1-2, the V gene TRBV6-5; the match to TRBD1 covers 11 bases. The CDR3 region has the DNA TGTGCCAGCAGTCCAGGACAGGGGGCGTACTATGGCTACACCTTC. This encodes CASSPGQGAYYGYTF.